The sequence of this T cell receptor (beta chain) was determined in a study of beta chain features in type 1 diabetes. Study-wide points: Patients showed naive, central memory and Treg TCRB repertoires that appeared more similar than those of healthy donors.

The sample holds a few counts of this clone. Its antigen is undetermined. Sequencing targeted expressed TCRB transcripts, as all isolated RNA had been reverse transcribed. Profiled with immunoSEQ multiplex PCR; TCRdb holds only in-frame clones, not every one. Of some 400,000 clones listed, roughly 16% were seen once; the top ten hold around 0.02%. Germline assignment: CDR1 LNHNV and CDR2 YYDKDF (reference sequence). V was clipped by 0 bases and J by 10 bases, with 9 bases between them. CDR3 length: 12 amino acids. The rearrangement joins TRBV15 to TRBJ1-1, with a possible D match to TRBD1 (5 bases). The sample taken for sequencing was naive CD4+ T cells from blood. The receptor's source is a woman aged 18-29 years in good health. CDR3 sequence reads: CATSRDLGGAFF. Here the CDR3 DNA reads TGTGCCACCAGCAGAGATCTGGGGGGAGCTTTCTTT. The whole variable domain, remainder taken from reference TRBV15 and TRBJ1-1, is DAMVIQNPRYQVTQFGKPVTLSCSQTLNHNVMYWYQQKSSQAPKLLFHYYDKDFNNEADTPDNFQSRRPNTSFCFLDIRSPGLGDTAMYLCATSRDLGGAFFGQGTRLTVV.